Many counts were recorded for the clone carrying this T cell receptor (beta chain). Its target is unknown. The data derive from a study of identical twins. Study conclusions and caveats: Diverse VJ usage suggested most zero-insertion clonotypes were not invariant T cells.

TCRdb re-analysed the 5' RACE reads in MiXCR, keeping a single row per CDR3 protein. The sample yields about 720,000 distinct CDR3 sequences, under 9% seen once. Looked up from germline, CDR1 is SGHAT and CDR2 is FQNNGV. This CDR3 is built from 15 residues. Trimming left V 3 bases short and J 5 bases short, with 16 bases between. The same sample was also used in a study of yellow fever vaccine responses in identical twins. According to that study: Twins' vaccine T cell responses were reported to seem partly convergent and partly personalized.

The TCR was taken from a woman under 30 in good health. Sequencing was performed on PBMCs. This sequence joins TRBV11-2 and TRBJ2-5; D perhaps matches TRBD2 (6 bases). The CDR3 DNA reads as TGTGCCAGCAGCTTTGGAATTTCAGGGAGGGAGACCCAGTACTTC. It translates to CASSFGISGRETQYF.